This T cell receptor (beta chain) was captured by sequencing in a study of blood T cell repertoires in COVID-19 (dated by TCRdb to between 2020 and 2021). Some background on the complete study: Samples from collaborators originated in the United States, Italy and Spain and spanned both the acute and convalescent phases of COVID-19. Where available, HLA class I and class II types were obtained from metadata supplied by the sample provider rather than from assay-based typing. The repertoires were released in a freely available public database meant as a resource for research on the immune response to SARS-CoV-2. The samples were drawn from two sources: the first 160 participants of the ongoing ImmuneRACE study, and 1,000 to 1,500 subjects contributed by 6 global collaborators. The prospective study material was composed of cDNA or gDNA derived from T cells, B-cell-depleted T cells, or PBMCs. The dataset comprised deeply sampled blood TCRbeta repertoires from subjects exposed to, actively infected with, or recovered from COVID-19. Nearly every sample came with metadata listing a de-identified subject ID, COVID-19 status, age in years and sex. Findings and caveats that apply to the study as a whole: The quantity of clinical and demographic metadata differed by source and by participant and was supplied without curation.

TCRbeta CDR3 regions were amplified from genomic DNA using the immunoSEQ Assay, a bias-controlled multiplex PCR. Per the original workflow: Within the assay, amplification of reference gene primers was used to estimate how many nucleated cells each sample contained. To quantify the absolute abundance of each unique TCRbeta CDR3 rearrangement, sequence reads were collapsed and filtered. For each sample, productive Simpson clonality was calculated by taking the square root of Simpson's diversity index across productive rearrangements. TCRdb re-hosts the immuneACCESS table, in-frame sequences only. Its copies lack some clones; in the studies checked, an unresolved V gene accounts for under half of them, and the cause for the rest is not known. V and J calls and clone size are copied from that table; D and trimming were computed from the DNA. For this sample the table gives more than 200,000 clones, of which around 83% were detected only once. The ten largest clones add up to roughly 7.6% of the sample.

Each collaborating institution followed its own protocols to collect whole blood in K2EDTA tubes. For TCRbeta analysis, collaborator samples were shipped as frozen whole blood, as isolated PBMCs, or as DNA extracted from either sample type. Comment on this clone: The antigen it binds to is not known. No quality values exist for individual bases; no much larger clone is one base distant.

V and J lose 7 bases and 15 bases, and a span of 19 bases separates them. CDR1 and CDR2 (MNHEY, SVGAGI) derive from the germline V gene. From the cysteine through the phenylalanine, the CDR3 covers 12 amino acids. Only the CDR3 portion is preserved as DNA: 36 bases, with reading frame beginning at the first base. What was sequenced was peripheral blood. This receptor chain uses TRBV6-5 and TRBJ2-4; a weak D assignment points to TRBD2 (5 bases agree). The receptor was isolated from a woman aged 50 to 60 with acute or convalescent COVID-19. The CDR3: CASIVPPGDRYF. At the DNA level, the sequence is TGTGCCAGCATCGTACCCCCCGGGGATAGGTACTTC.